One and the same sample provided the 21 T cell receptor beta chains below, sequenced in a study of regulatory T cells in long-lasting Graves disease. Sample time point: persistent/refractory GD, antithyroid drugs over 5 years with positive TRAb. PBMC RNA was the source of the TCR library. TCR beta libraries were built with iRepertoire HTBI primers and Arm-PCR of CDR3 regions. TCRdb re-derived calls from the multiplex PCR reads in MiXCR, one entry per CDR3 protein. The sample carries roughly 470,000 distinct CDR3 sequences, roughly 20% recorded once. Sequencing used peripheral blood mononuclear cells (PBMCs), obtained when the disease was refractory, from a patient treated with antithyroid drugs. These TCRs come from a female donor with Graves disease.

This clonotype was detected many times. This chain links TRBV20-1 with TRBJ1-1, with D possibly matching TRBD1 (6 bases). The CDR3 has 15 residues. V was shortened by 6 bases and J by 6 bases, with 23 bases between the two germline ends. Germline-derived CDR1 and CDR2 are DFQATT and SNEGSKA (reference sequence). The CDR3 region is CSAPGANGILAEAFF. The CDR3 DNA follows: TGCAGTGCCCCGGGGGCGAATGGGATTTTGGCTGAAGCTTTCTTT.

This clonotype appeared many times. The gene calls are TRBV28 and TRBJ2-7; unclear D gene. Trimming removed 9 bases at V and 4 bases at J, with 13 bases between. CDR1 MDHEN and CDR2 SYDVKM come from the germline V gene. The CDR3 is 12 amino acids. As DNA, the CDR3 is TGTGCCAGTGAAAACCAAGTGTACGAGCAGTACTTC. Protein sequence: CASENQVYEQYF.

This clonotype occurred a few times. The chain has TRBV27 and TRBJ2-1; 9 positions match TRBD2. The CDR3 consists of 14 residues. In germline, CDR1 is MNHEY, CDR2 SMNVEV (reference sequence). V shed 6 bases and J 8 bases; nucleotides not matched to a gene: 8. The CDR3 nucleotides read TGTGCCAGCAGCCTGAGGCGGGAGGGCCATGAGCAGTTCTTC. Translating it yields CASSLRREGHEQFF.

The V gene is TRBV29-1, the J gene TRBJ2-7; TRBD1 matches 7 bases. The V gene end was trimmed by 4 bases and the J gene end by 4 bases; junction bases not matched to a gene: 19. CDR1 and CDR2 (germline): SQVTM, ANQGSEA. The CDR3 has 17 amino acids. The CDR3 protein is CSVVLVGFDRAYYEQYF. CDR3 in DNA: TGCAGCGTTGTTCTCGTCGGGTTTGACAGGGCCTATTACGAGCAGTACTTC.

The chain has TRBV6-9 and TRBJ1-1, with D perhaps matching TRBD1 (5 bases). The ends were cut back, 3 bases at V and 7 bases at J, with 15 bases in the middle. CDR3 length: 14 residues. Germline lookup yields CDR1 MNHGY and CDR2 SVAAGI. The CDR3 is CASSYTIVGGEAFF. CDR3 DNA sequence: TGTGCCAGCAGTTACACTATAGTCGGGGGTGAAGCTTTCTTT.

The sample holds many counts of this clonotype. The CDR3 spells CASSRDGQLYEQYF. The CDR3 coding sequence is TGTGCCAGCAGCAGAGATGGACAGCTCTACGAGCAGTACTTC. The chain carries TRBV11-2 and TRBJ2-7; tentatively, D is TRBD1 (6 bases). CDR3 length: 14 amino acids. V lost 5 bases to trimming and J lost 3 bases, with 14 bases between them. The germline gives CDR1 SGHAT, CDR2 FQNNGV.

The sample holds a few counts of this clonotype. This chain joins TRBV27 and TRBJ2-2, with TRBD2 identical over 9 bases. Germline V gives CDR1 MNHEY, CDR2 SMNVEV (reference sequence). There are 15 residues in the CDR3. Trimming at V came to 7 bases and at J to 2 bases, leaving 5 bases not matched to a gene. The CDR3 reads CASTRTSANTGELFF. CDR3 in DNA: TGTGCCAGCACTCGGACTAGCGCAAACACCGGGGAGCTGTTTTTT.

A few counts support this clonotype. The rearrangement links TRBV29-1 to TRBJ1-1; D remains unclear. Trimming stripped 3 bases from V and 11 bases from J, with 16 bases between. The length of the CDR3 is 12 residues. Germline values: CDR1 SQVTM, CDR2 ANQGSEA. As DNA, the CDR3 is TGCAGCGTTGAGATCGGAGCCTCGGCGGCTTTCTTT. This gives the protein CSVEIGASAAFF.

V and J are TRBV4-2 and TRBJ2-7; 10 bases line up with TRBD2. This CDR3 region has 14 residues. Looked up from germline, CDR1 is LGHNA and CDR2 is YNFKEQ. The J segment lost 6 bases and the V segment lost 8 bases, leaving 10 bases of the junction unmatched. The DNA for the CDR3 is TGTGCCAGCGCCTTGAGCGGGAGGGTAACCGAGCAGTACTTC. It yields the protein CASALSGRVTEQYF.

This clonotype was detected a few times. The rearrangement uses TRBV7-9 and TRBJ2-3; 13 positions match TRBD2. In germline, CDR1 is SEHNR, CDR2 FQNEAQ (reference sequence). V trimming: 2 bases; J trimming: 3 bases; junction bases outside the gene matches: 11. CDR3 length: 19 amino acids. CDR3 coding DNA: TGTGCCAGCAGCTTACTCCCACGACTAGCGGGAGGCCGAACAGATACGCAGTATTTT. It encodes CASSLLPRLAGGRTDTQYF.

This clonotype was seen repeatedly, ten times or more. The V gene is TRBV2, the J gene TRBJ2-2; weak D call: TRBD2 (6 bases). The CDR3 runs to 16 residues. Trimming took off 9 bases at V and 2 bases at J, with 19 bases between the two ends. Germline loops: CDR1 SNHLY, CDR2 FYNNEI. CDR3 nucleotide sequence: TGTGCCAGTACAGCGGCCCTAGCGAGAAACACCGGGGAGCTGTTTTTT. It specifies CASTAALARNTGELFF.

This clonotype was seen at least ten times. The chain couples TRBV11-2 to TRBJ2-7; D gene unclear. The V gene lost 6 bases and the J gene lost 5 bases, with 14 bases spanning the gap. Germline lookup yields CDR1 SGHAT and CDR2 FQNNGV. This CDR3 has 13 amino acids. This CDR3 is CASRHLRLDEQYF. For the CDR3, the DNA is TGTGCCAGCAGACACCTTCGGCTGGACGAGCAGTACTTC.

This clonotype was detected only a few times. The chain recombines TRBV7-9 with TRBJ1-1; D is possibly TRBD1 (5 bases). The CDR3 runs 15 residues. CDR1 is SEHNR and CDR2 is FQNEAQ in the germline V gene (reference sequence). V was clipped by 6 bases and J by 6 bases, with 20 bases between them. For the CDR3, the DNA is TGTGCCAGCAGTCGCGTGGCCGACGTGGGGGCTGAAGCTTTCTTT. Translation: CASSRVADVGAEAFF.

V gene TRBV29-1 combines with J gene TRBJ2-6, with TRBD2 as a possible D gene (5 bases). V was clipped by 4 bases and J by 8 bases, with 9 bases between them. The CDR3 totals 12 residues. CDR1 is SQVTM, CDR2 ANQGSEA, per germline. The CDR3 DNA is TGCAGCGTTGTGGGGAGTACCAACGTCCTGACTTTC. Translating gives CSVVGSTNVLTF.

This clonotype was seen only a few times. This chain connects TRBV6-1 to TRBJ1-6; TRBD1 might be the D (5 bases). Looked up from germline, CDR1 is MNHNS and CDR2 is SASEGT. The length of the CDR3 is 13 residues. Deletions cut 8 bases from V and 3 bases from J, with 8 bases between. CDR3 nucleotides: TGTGCCAGCTCGGGACTCTATAATTCACCCCTCCACTTT. This sequence encodes CASSGLYNSPLHF.

J is TRBJ2-1 and V is TRBV7-2; TRBD1 aligns across 9 bases. The J call may be wrong; the DNA end is better matched by TRBJ2-5. This CDR3 comprises 16 residues. CDR1 is SGHTA and CDR2 is FQGNSA in the germline V gene. The CDR3 sequence: CASSKTGGAGLETQYF. The DNA of the CDR3 is TGTGCCAGCAGCAAAACAGGGGGCGCAGGGTTAGAGACCCAGTACTTC.

In its sample, this clonotype was seen many times. This chain joins TRBV6-2 or TRBV6-3 and TRBJ1-2; 10 bases agree with TRBD1. The junction had 11 bases not matched to a gene; V was cut back by 2 bases and J by 8 bases. CDR3 length equals 16 residues. CDR1 and CDR2 (germline): MNHEY, SVGEGT. The chain's CDR3 is CASSYPSTGGARGYTF. The CDR3 nucleotides read TGTGCCAGCAGTTACCCCTCGACAGGGGGCGCGAGGGGCTACACCTTC.

In its sample, this clonotype was seen many times. The chain links TRBV29-1 to TRBJ2-5; tentatively, D is TRBD1 or TRBD2 (5 bases each). This CDR3 has 11 amino acids. Trimming pared 7 bases from V and 5 bases from J, leaving 11 bases between. CDR1 and CDR2 from the germline V gene are SQVTM and ANQGSEA. The CDR3 bases are TGCAGCGGAGGGGAAACGGAGACCCAGTACTTC. It is translated as CSGGETETQYF.

This chain uses TRBV27 with TRBJ2-7; the D is unclear. The V gene lost 3 bases and the J gene lost 0 bases, with 9 bases spanning the gap. The CDR3 sequence is 14 residues long. Germline V gene lookup returns CDR1 MNHEY and CDR2 SMNVEV (reference sequence). Here the CDR3 reads CASSFSRSSYEQYF. The CDR3 DNA sequence: TGTGCCAGCAGTTTTTCCAGAAGCTCCTACGAGCAGTACTTC.

The table lists this clonotype with many counts. The chain employs TRBV6-5 and TRBJ2-2, with no clear D. This CDR3 has 12 residues. V lost 2 bases and J lost 6, with 4 bases in between. The germline CDR1 and CDR2 sequences are MNHEY and SVGAGI. The DNA for the CDR3 is TGTGCCAGCAGTTACATTTCCGGGGAGCTGTTTTTT. It codes for CASSYISGELFF.

This clonotype was counted a few times. The V and J genes are TRBV5-1 and TRBJ1-1; weak D call: TRBD1 (5 bases). Trimming stripped 5 bases from V and 1 base from J, with 9 bases between. The CDR3 is 13 amino acids. Germline lookup yields CDR1 SGHRS and CDR2 YFSETQ. The CDR3, as DNA: TGCGCCAGCAGGCGGACATCGAACACTGAAGCTTTCTTT. Protein sequence: CASRRTSNTEAFF.